This T cell receptor (beta chain) came from a study of T cells after posttransplantation cyclophosphamide. Cyclophosphamide on days +3 and +4 followed busulfan-fludarabine conditioning and a marrow graft. Generated by immunoSEQ multiplex PCR, the TCRdb table keeps only in-frame clones and is missing some. This sample comprises around 12,000 clones, none seen once only. At least ten counts were recorded for this clone. Antigen: not known. This CDR3 comprises 15 residues. CDR1 and CDR2 (germline): MNHEY, SVGAGI. With V trimmed by 6 bases and J by 2 bases, 7 bases remained unmatched. Study-level points and caveats: Later post-transplant blood repertoires were often dominated by donor CD8+ memory clones. Recipient CMV seropositivity and CMV reactivation strongly tracked TRB clonality.

Sequencing was performed on PBMCs, taken after allogeneic stem cell transplant with posttransplant cyclophosphamide. This chain connects TRBV6-5 to TRBJ1-5, with 7 bases fitting TRBD1. The receptor was derived from a female patient aged 40-49 years who received an allogeneic stem cell transplant from an unrelated donor, was CMV-positive, and had acute GVHD only. Some T cells here may be from the graft donor. The CDR3 DNA follows: TGTGCCAGCAGCCAATTCACAGGGGGCAATCAGCCCCAGCATTTT. The encoded protein is CASSQFTGGNQPQHF.